This TCR beta chain appears in the sequencing data of a study of T cell responses to AZD1222 COVID-19 vaccine. V lost 2 bases and J 6 bases, leaving 13 bases between the germline ends. From germline, CDR1 is MNHEY and CDR2 SVGAGI. CDR3 size: 15 residues. Profiled with immunoSEQ multiplex PCR; TCRdb holds only in-frame clones, not every one. The sample yields roughly 120,000 clones, about 90% seen once. The chain recombines TRBV6-5 with TRBJ1-4, with TRBD1 as a possible D gene (5 bases). Material: peripheral blood, obtained on day 0 of AZD1222 vaccination. This TCR was recovered from an adult in good health. CDR3 coding DNA: TGTGCCAGCAGTTACGGCAGGGTCCCGGATGAAAAACTGTTTTTT. Its protein is CASSYGRVPDEKLFF.